This TCR beta chain was captured by sequencing in a study of blood T cell repertoires in COVID-19. At the level of the study: Acute and convalescent COVID-19 specimens originated in the United States, Italy and Spain.

V gave up 4 bases and J gave up 2 bases, with 12 bases separating them. The germline gives CDR1 LGHNA, CDR2 YNFKEQ. The CDR3 covers 16 residues. Sequencing used immunoSEQ multiplex PCR; TCRdb keeps in-frame clones, though not all of them. The sample consists of under 200,000 clones, over 70% of them appearing once. Enrollees, about 18 to 100 years old, lived in 24 US areas. This TCR was sampled from a woman aged 40 to 55 with acute COVID-19. Source material: PBMCs or T cells enriched from blood (not recorded which). The chain couples TRBV4-2 to TRBJ2-6; weak D call: TRBD2 (5 bases). The CDR3 DNA follows: TGTGCCAGCAGCCGAGGAGCGGAAGCTGGGGCCAACGTCCTGACTTTC. Translating gives CASSRGAEAGANVLTF.